This T cell receptor beta chain comes out of a study of technical replicates of blood from several donors. Trimming cost V 1 base and J 0 bases, with 7 bases left between them. The germline V gene has CDR1 SGHTA and CDR2 FQGTGA. This CDR3 spans 15 amino acids. Clones were read by immunoSEQ multiplex PCR, and TCRdb kept only the in-frame ones, dropping some. The sample consists of some 75,000 clones, about 96% of them appearing once. The source of this sequence is a human donor in good health. This rearrangement joins TRBV7-3 to TRBJ2-1, with D possibly being TRBD2 (5 bases). Sequencing was carried out using T cells isolated from PBMCs. The chain's CDR3 is CASSLNGNSYNEQFF. The CDR3 region has the DNA TGTGCCAGCAGCTTAAACGGGAACTCCTACAATGAGCAGTTCTTC.